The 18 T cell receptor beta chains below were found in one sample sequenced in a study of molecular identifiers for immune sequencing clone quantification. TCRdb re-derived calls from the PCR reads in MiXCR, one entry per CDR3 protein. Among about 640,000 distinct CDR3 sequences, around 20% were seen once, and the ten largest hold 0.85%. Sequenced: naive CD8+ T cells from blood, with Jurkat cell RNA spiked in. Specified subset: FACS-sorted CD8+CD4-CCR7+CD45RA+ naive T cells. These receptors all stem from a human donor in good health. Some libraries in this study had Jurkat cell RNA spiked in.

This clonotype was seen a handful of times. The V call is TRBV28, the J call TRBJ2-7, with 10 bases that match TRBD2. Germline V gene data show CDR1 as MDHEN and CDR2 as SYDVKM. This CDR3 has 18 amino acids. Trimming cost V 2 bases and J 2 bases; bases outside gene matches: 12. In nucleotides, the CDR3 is TGTGCCAGCAGTTTAGGAATAGCGGGAGGTGGGCCTACCTACGAGCAGTACTTC. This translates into CASSLGIAGGGPTYEQYF. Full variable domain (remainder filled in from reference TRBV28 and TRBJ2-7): DVKVTQSSRYLVKRTGEKVFLECVQDMDHENMFWYRQDPGLGLRLIYFSYDVKMKEKGDIPEGYSVSREKKERFSLILESASTNQTSMYLCASSLGIAGGGPTYEQYFGPGTRLTVT.

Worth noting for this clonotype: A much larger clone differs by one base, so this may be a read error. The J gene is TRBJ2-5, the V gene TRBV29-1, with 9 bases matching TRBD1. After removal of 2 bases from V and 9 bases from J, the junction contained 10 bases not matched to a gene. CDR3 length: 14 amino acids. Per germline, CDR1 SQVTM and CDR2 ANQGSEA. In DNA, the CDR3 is TGCAGCGTTGAATATTTGGGACAGGGAAAGGCCCAGTACTTC. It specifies CSVEYLGQGKAQYF.

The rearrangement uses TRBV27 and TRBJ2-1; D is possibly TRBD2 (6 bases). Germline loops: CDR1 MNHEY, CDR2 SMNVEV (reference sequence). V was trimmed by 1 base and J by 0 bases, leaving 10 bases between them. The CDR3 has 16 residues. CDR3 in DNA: TGTGCCAGCAGTTTATTAGGCGGGACCTCCTACAATGAGCAGTTCTTC. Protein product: CASSLLGGTSYNEQFF.

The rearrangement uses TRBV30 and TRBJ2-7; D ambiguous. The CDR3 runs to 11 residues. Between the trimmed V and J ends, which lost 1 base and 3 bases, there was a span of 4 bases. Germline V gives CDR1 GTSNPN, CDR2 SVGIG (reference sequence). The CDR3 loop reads CAWSDNYEQYF. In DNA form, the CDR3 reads TGTGCCTGGAGTGACAACTACGAGCAGTACTTC.

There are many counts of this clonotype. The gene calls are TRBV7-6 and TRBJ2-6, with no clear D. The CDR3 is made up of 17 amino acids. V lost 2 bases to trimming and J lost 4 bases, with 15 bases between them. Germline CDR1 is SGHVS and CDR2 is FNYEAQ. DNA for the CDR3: TGTGCCAGCAGCTTACAACTAACGGCGTCCGGGGCCAACGTCCTGACTTTC. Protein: CASSLQLTASGANVLTF. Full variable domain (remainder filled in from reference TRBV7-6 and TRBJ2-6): GAGVSQSPRYKVTKRGQDVALRCDPISGHVSLYWYRQALGQGPEFLTYFNYEAQQDKSGLPNDRFSAERPEGSISTLTIQRTEQRDSAMYRCASSLQLTASGANVLTFGAGSRLTVL.

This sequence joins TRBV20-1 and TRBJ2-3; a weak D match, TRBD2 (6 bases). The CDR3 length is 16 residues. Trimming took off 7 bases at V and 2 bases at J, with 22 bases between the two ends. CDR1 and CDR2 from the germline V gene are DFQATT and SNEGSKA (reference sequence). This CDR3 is CSVRTGVRGYTDTQYF. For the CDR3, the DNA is TGCAGTGTTAGGACTGGCGTGCGGGGTTACACAGATACGCAGTATTTT.

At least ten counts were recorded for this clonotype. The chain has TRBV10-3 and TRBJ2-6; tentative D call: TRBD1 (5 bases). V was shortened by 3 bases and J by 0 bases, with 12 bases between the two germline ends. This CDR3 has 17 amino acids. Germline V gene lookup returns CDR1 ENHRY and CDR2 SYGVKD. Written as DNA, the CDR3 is TGTGCCATCAGTGATTATCAGGGTTCCTCTGGGGCCAACGTCCTGACTTTC. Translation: CAISDYQGSSGANVLTF.

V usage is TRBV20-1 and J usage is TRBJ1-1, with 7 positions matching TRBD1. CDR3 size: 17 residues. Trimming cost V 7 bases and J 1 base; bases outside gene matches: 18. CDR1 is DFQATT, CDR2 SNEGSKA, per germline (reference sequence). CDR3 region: CSVGDSFGGAWNTEAFF. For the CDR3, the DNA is TGCAGTGTAGGGGACAGCTTCGGGGGGGCATGGAACACTGAAGCTTTCTTT.

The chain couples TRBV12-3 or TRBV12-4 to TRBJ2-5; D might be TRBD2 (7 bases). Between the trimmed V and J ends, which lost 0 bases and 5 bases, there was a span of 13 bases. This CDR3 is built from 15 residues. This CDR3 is CASSLAGGLRETQYF. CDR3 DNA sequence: TGTGCCAGCAGTTTAGCCGGGGGGCTCCGGGAGACCCAGTACTTC.

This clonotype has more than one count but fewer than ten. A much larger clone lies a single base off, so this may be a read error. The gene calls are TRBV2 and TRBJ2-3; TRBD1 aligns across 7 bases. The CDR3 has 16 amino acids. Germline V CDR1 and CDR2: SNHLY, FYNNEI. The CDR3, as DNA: TGTGCCAGCAGTGTCCAGGGGCAGGGGGTTTCAGATGCGCAGTATTTT. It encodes CASSVQGQGVSDAQYF.

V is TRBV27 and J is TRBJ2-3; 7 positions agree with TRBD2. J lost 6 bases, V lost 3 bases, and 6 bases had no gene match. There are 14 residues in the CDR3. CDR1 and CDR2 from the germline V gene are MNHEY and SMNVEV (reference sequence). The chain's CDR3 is CASSFGGSPDTQYF. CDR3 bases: TGTGCCAGCAGTTTTGGCGGGAGCCCCGATACGCAGTATTTT.

This chain's CDR3 is CASTIDRDPYNEQFF. CDR3 bases: TGTGCCAGCACCATAGACAGGGACCCCTACAATGAGCAGTTCTTC. The chain joins TRBV28 to TRBJ2-1; 7 positions agree with TRBD1. The germline gives CDR1 MDHEN, CDR2 SYDVKM. The length of the CDR3 is 15 residues. The J segment lost 2 bases and the V segment lost 7 bases, leaving 8 bases of the junction unmatched.

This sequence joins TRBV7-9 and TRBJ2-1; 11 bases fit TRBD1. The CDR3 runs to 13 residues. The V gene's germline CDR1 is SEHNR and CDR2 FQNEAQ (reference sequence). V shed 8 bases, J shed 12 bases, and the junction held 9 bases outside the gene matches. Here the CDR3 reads CASGGQGEWWQFF. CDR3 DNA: TGTGCCAGCGGGGGACAGGGGGAATGGTGGCAGTTCTTC.

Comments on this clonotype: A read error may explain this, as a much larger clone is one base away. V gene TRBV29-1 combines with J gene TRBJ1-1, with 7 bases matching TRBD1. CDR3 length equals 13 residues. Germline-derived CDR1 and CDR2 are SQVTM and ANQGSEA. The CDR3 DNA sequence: TGCAGCGCCACAGGGGCGTTCGGCACTGAAGCTTACTTT. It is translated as CSATGAFGTEAYF. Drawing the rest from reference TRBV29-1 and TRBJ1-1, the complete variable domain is SAVISQKPSRDICQRGTSLTIQCQVDSQVTMMFWYRQQPGQSLTLIATANQGSEATYESGFVIDKFPISRPNLTFSTLTVSNMSPEDSSIYLCSATGAFGTEAYFGQGTRLTVV.

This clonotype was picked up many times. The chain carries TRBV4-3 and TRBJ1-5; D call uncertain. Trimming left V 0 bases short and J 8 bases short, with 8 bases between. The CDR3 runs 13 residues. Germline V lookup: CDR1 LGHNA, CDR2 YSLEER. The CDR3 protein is CASSQEPGEPQHF. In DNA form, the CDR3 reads TGCGCCAGCAGCCAAGAACCCGGTGAGCCCCAGCATTTT.

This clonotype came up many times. The CDR3 nucleotides read TGTGCCAGCAGCCAAGTTGAGTGGACTGAAGCTTTCTTT. It specifies CASSQVEWTEAFF. This rearrangement joins TRBV3-1 to TRBJ1-1; unclear D gene. This CDR3 spans 13 amino acids. V was pared by 1 base and J by 5 bases, with 8 bases between. Germline V gene lookup returns CDR1 LGHDT and CDR2 YNNKEL (reference sequence). Together with reference TRBV3-1 and TRBJ1-1, the CDR3 gives the full variable domain: DTAVSQTPKYLVTQMGNDKSIKCEQNLGHDTMYWYKQDSKKFLKIMFSYNNKELIINETVPNRFSPKSPDKAHLNLHINSLELGDSAVYFCASSQVEWTEAFFGQGTRLTVV.

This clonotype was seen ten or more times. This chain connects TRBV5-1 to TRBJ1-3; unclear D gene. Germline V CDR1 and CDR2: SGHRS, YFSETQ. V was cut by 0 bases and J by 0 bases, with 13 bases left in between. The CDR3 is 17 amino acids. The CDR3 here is CASSLGPPQPSGNTIYF. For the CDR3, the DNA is TGCGCCAGCAGCTTGGGGCCTCCCCAACCCTCTGGAAACACCATATATTTT.

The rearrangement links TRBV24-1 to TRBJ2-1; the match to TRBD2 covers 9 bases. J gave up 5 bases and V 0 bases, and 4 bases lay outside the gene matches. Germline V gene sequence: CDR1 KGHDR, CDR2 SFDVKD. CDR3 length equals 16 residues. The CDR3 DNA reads TGTGCCACCAGTGATTTGCCCCAGCGGGAGGACAATGAGCAGTTCTTC. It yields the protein CATSDLPQREDNEQFF.